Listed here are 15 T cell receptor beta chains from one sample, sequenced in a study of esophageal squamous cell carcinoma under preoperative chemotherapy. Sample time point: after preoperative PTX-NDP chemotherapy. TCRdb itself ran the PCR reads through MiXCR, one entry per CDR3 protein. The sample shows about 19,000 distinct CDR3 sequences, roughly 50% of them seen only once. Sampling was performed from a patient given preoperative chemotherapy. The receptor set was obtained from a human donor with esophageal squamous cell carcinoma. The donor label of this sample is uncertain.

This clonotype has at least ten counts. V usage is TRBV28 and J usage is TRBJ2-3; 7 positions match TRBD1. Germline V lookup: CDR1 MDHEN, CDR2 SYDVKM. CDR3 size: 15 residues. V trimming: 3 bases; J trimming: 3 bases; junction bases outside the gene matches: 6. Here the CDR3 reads CASSLYRGPTDTQYF. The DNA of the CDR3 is TGTGCCAGCAGTTTGTACAGGGGTCCGACAGATACGCAGTATTTT.

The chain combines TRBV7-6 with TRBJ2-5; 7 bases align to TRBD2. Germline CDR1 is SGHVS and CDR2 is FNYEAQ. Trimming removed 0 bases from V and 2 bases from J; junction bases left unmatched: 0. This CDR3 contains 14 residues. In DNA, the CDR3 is TGTGCCAGCAGCTTAGCGGGGGGGCAAGAGACCCAGTACTTC. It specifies CASSLAGGQETQYF.

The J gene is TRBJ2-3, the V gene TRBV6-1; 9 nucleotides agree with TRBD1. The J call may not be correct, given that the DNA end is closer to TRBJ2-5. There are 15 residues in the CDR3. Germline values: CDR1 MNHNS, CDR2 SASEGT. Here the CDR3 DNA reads TGTGCCGGGGGGGAAGGGGACAGGGTTCGGGAGACCCAGTACTTC. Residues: CAGGEGDRVRETQYF.

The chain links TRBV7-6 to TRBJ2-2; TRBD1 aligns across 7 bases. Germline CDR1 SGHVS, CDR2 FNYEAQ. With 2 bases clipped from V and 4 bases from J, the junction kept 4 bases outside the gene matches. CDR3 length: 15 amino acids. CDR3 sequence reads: CASSLKGGITGELFF. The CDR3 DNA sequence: TGTGCCAGCAGCTTAAAAGGGGGCATCACCGGGGAGCTGTTTTTT.

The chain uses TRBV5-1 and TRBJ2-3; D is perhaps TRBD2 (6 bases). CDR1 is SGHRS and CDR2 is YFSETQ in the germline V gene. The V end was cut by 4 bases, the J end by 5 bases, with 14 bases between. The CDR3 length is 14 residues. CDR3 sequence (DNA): TGCGCCAGCAGCCGGGACCCCGGGGGAGATACGCAGTATTTT. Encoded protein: CASSRDPGGDTQYF.

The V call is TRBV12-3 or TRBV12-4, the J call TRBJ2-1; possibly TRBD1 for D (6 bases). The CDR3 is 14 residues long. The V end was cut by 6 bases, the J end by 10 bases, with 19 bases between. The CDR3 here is CASRTGGAGVEQFF. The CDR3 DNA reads TGTGCCAGCAGGACCGGTGGGGCAGGGGTGGAGCAGTTCTTC.

The CDR3 DNA is TGTGCCAGCAGCTTAGGGGTTAAGTCCTACGAGCAGTACTTC. Residues: CASSLGVKSYEQYF. The chain couples TRBV7-2 to TRBJ2-7; D gene unclear. This CDR3 is 14 amino acids long. V gave up 1 base and J gave up 1 base, with 8 bases separating them. Looked up from germline, CDR1 is SGHTA and CDR2 is FQGNSA. The whole variable domain, remainder taken from reference TRBV7-2 and TRBJ2-7, is GAGVSQSPSNKVTEKGKDVELRCDPISGHTALYWYRQSLGQGLEFLIYFQGNSAPDKSGLPSDRFSAERTGGSVSTLTIQRTQQEDSAVYLCASSLGVKSYEQYFGPGTRLTVT.

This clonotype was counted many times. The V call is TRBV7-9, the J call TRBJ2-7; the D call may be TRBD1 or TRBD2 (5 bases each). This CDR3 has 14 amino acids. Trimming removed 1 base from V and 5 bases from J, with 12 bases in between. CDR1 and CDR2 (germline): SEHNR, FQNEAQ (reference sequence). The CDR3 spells CASSLGGVTDEQYF. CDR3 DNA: TGTGCCAGCAGCTTAGGGGGAGTGACAGACGAGCAGTACTTC.

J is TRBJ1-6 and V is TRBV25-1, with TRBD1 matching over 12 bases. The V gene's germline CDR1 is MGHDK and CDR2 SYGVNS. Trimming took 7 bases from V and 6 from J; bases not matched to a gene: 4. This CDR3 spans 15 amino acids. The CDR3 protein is CASMGQGAGNSPLHF. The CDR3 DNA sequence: TGTGCCAGCATGGGACAGGGGGCGGGTAATTCACCCCTCCACTTT.

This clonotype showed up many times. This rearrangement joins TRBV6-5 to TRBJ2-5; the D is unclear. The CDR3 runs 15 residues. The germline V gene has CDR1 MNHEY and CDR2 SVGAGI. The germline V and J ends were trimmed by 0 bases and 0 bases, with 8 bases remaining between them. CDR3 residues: CASSYSFTDQETQYF. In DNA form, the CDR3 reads TGTGCCAGCAGTTACTCGTTCACGGACCAAGAGACCCAGTACTTC.

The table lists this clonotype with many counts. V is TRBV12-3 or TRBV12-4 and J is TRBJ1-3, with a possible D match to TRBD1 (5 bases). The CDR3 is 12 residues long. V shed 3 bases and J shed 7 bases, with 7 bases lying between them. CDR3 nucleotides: TGTGCCAGCAGTTTGTGGGGGAACACCATATATTTT. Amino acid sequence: CASSLWGNTIYF.

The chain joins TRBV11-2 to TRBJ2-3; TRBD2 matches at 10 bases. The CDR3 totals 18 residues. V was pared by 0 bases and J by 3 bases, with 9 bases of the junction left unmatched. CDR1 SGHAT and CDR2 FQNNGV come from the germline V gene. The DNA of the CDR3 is TGTGCCAGCAGCTTAGATATCGGGCTAGCGGGAGCGACAGATACGCAGTATTTT. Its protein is CASSLDIGLAGATDTQYF.

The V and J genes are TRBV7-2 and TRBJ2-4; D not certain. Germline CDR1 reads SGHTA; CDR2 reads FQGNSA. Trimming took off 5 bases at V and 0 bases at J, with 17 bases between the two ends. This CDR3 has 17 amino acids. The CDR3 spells CASSAFLATLAKNIQYF. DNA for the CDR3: TGTGCCAGCAGCGCGTTTCTGGCCACCCTAGCCAAAAACATTCAGTACTTC.

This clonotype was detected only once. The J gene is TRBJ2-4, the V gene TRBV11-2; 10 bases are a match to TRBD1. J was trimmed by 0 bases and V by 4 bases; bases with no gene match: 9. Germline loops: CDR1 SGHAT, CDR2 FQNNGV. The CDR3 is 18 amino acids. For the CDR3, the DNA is TGTGCCAGCAGCTCAGACAGGGGGCGTCCCCTAGCCAAAAACATTCAGTACTTC. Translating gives CASSSDRGRPLAKNIQYF.

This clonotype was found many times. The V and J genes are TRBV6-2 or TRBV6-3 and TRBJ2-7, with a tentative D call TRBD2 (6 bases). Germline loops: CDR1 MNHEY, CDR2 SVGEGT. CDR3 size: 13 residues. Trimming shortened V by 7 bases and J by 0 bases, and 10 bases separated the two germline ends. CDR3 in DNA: TGTGCCAGCAATCGGGAGCCCTCCTACGAGCAGTACTTC. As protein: CASNREPSYEQYF.